The clone carrying this TCR beta chain has only one observation. Its antigen is not known. The record originates from a study of blood T cells in healthy people across ages. The donors, all healthy, were Caucasians living in Russia, aged about 6 to 95. Then a second PCR, running roughly 7 to 11 cycles, was carried out with a sample-barcoded 5' primer and a J-beta primer mix. TCRdb reprocessed the 5' RACE reads via MiXCR and lists one record per CDR3 protein. The table has 1 million or so distinct CDR3 sequences, under 30% seen once; the top ten hold about 0.69%. General study results and limits: Diversity estimated from one million T cells was considered an underestimate.

The CDR3 has 13 residues. The V and J ends lost 9 bases and 2 bases respectively, with 14 bases between them. Germline assignment: CDR1 MNHNS and CDR2 SASEGT. These data were likewise used in another study, on T cells of mothers and their children. As that report states: Slightly higher, non-significant overlap characterized related mother-child pairs relative to unrelated pairs.

The sequenced material came from blood. This chain uses TRBV6-1 with TRBJ2-7, with D possibly matching TRBD2 (7 bases). This clonotype was obtained from a girl aged 2-15 years in good health. The CDR3 DNA sequence: TGTGCCAGTACCGGGGGGCTTCCCTACGAGCAGTACTTC. This sequence encodes CASTGGLPYEQYF.